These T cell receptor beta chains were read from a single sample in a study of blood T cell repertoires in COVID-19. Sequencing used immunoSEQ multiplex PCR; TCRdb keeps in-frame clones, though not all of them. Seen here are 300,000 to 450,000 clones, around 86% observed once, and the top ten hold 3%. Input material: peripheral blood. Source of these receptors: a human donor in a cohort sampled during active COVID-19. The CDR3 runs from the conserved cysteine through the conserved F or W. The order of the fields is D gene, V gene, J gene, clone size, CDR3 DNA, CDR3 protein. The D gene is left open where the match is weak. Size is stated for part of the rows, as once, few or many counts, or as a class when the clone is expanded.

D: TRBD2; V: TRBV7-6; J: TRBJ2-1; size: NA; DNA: TGTGCCAGCAGCTTAGGCCAGACTAGCGGATACAATGAGCAGTTCTTC; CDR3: CASSLGQTSGYNEQFF
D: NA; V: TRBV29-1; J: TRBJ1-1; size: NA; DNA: TGCAGCGTTGAAGAGGGAGGCCGGCTAAGGGTGAACACTGAAGCTTTCTTT; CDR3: CSVEEGGRLRVNTEAFF
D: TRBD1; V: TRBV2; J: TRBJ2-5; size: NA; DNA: TGTGCCAGCAGAAGGACAGGCCAAGAGACCCAGTACTTC; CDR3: CASRRTGQETQYF
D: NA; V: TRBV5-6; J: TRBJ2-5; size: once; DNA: TGTGCCAGCAGCTTGCTAACCCAAGAGACCCAGTACTTC; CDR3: CASSLLTQETQYF
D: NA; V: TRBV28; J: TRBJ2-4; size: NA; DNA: TGTGCCAGCAGTTTGCCCGGGTTTCAGTACTTC; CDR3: CASSLPGFQYF
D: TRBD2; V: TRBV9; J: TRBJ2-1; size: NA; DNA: TGTGCCAGCAGCCGATCGGGGACTAGCGCGAATCGAGGGGAAAATGAGCAGTTCTTC; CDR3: CASSRSGTSANRGENEQFF
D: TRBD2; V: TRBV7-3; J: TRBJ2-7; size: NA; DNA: TGTGCCAGCAGCTTAGTCCCCGTGCCTAGCGGGGGGGACTTGCAGTACTTC; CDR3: CASSLVPVPSGGDLQYF
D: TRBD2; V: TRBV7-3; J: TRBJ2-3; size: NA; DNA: TGTGCCAGCAGCCCCCCGACTAGCGGGGGGGCAACAGATACGCAGTATTTT; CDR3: CASSPPTSGGATDTQYF
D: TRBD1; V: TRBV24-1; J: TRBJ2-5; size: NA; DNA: TGTGCCACCAGTGACCCTGGACAGGGGGAGTTAGGGGAGACCCAGTACTTC; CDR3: CATSDPGQGELGETQYF
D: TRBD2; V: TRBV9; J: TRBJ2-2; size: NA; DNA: TGTGCCAGCAGCGTAGCTCTAGCGGGGGGGCCCGGGGAGCTGTTTTTT; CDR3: CASSVALAGGPGELFF
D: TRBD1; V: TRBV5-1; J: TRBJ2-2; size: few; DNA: TGCGCCAGCAGCTTGGCCCAGACAGGGACCGGGGAGCTGTTTTTT; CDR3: CASSLAQTGTGELFF
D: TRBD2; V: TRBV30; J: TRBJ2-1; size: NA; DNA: TGTGCCTGGAGTATTGAGCGGGGGGTAAGAGATGAGCAGTTCTTC; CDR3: CAWSIERGVRDEQFF
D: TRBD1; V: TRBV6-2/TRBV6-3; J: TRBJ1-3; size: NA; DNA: TGTGCCAGCAGCAGACAGGGGGTCTCTGGAAACACCATATATTTT; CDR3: CASSRQGVSGNTIYF
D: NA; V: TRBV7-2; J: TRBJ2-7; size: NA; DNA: TGTGCCAGCAGCCAAACAGGATACGAGCAGTACTTC; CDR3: CASSQTGYEQYF
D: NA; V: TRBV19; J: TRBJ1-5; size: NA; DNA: TGTGCCAGTAGTGTGACAGGAAGCAATCAGCCCCAGCATTTT; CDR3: CASSVTGSNQPQHF
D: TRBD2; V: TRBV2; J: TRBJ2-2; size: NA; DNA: TGTGCCAGCAGTGTGGCGGGGGCGAACACCGGGGAGCTGTTTTTT; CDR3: CASSVAGANTGELFF
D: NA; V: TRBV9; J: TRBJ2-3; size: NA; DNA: TGTGCCAGCAGCGTAGTACTCGCAGATACGCAGTATTTT; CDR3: CASSVVLADTQYF
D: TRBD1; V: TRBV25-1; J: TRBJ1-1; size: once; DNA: TGTGCCAGCAGTGCGTACCCCCCGGACAGGGGGCAGGGGACTGAAGCTTTCTTT; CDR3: CASSAYPPDRGQGTEAFF
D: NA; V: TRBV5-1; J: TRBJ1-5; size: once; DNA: TGCGCCAGCAGCTTGGACGGGGATTTCAATCAGCCCCAGCATTTT; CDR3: CASSLDGDFNQPQHF
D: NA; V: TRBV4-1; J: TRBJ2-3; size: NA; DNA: TGCGCCAGCAGCCAAGGGGTGGGGGGGCCAGATACGCAGTATTTT; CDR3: CASSQGVGGPDTQYF
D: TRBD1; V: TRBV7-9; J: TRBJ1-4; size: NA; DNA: TGTGCCAGCAGCCCGTCCCGGGACAGGGGAAGGGCTGAAAAACTGTTTTTT; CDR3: CASSPSRDRGRAEKLFF
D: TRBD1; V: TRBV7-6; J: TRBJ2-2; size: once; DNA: TGTGCCAGCAGCTTAGAAGGGACAGACTCCGGGGAGCTGTTTTTT; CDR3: CASSLEGTDSGELFF
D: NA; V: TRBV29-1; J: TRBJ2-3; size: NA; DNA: TGCAGCGTTGGGTCGGGGGCAGATACGCAGTATTTT; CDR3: CSVGSGADTQYF
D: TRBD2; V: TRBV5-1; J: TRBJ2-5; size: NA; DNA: TGCGCCAGCAGCGGGAGGGGTGCTGGAGAGACCCAGTACTTC; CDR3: CASSGRGAGETQYF
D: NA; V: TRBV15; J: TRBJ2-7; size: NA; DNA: TGTGCCACCAGCACACCCTCGGCCAGACTTCGCGAGCAGTACTTC; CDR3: CATSTPSARLREQYF
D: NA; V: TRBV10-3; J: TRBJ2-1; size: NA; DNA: TGTGCCATCAGTGAGTGGACAGGCGGGGATGAGCAGTTCTTC; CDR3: CAISEWTGGDEQFF
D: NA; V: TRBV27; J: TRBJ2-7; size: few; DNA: TGTGCCAGCAGGAGGGGGAGCTCCTACGAGCAGTACTTC; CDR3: CASRRGSSYEQYF
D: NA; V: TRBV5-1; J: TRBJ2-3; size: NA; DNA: TGCGCCAGCAGCCCCACAGTGCAGGGATCCACAGATACGCAGTATTTT; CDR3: CASSPTVQGSTDTQYF
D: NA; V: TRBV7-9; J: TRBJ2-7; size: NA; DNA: TGTGCCAGCAGCTTAATAGGGGACGAGCAGTACTTC; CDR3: CASSLIGDEQYF
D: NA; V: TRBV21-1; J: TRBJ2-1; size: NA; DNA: TGTGCCAGCAGTAGTCCGCGCCGCTCCTACAATGAGCAGTTCTTC; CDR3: CASSSPRRSYNEQFF
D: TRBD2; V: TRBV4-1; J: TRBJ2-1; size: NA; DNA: TGCGCCAGCAGCCAAGGACTAGCGGGGGGTTATGAGCAGTTCTTC; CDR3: CASSQGLAGGYEQFF
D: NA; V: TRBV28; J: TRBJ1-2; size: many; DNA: TGTGCCAGCAGTTTTTCACAGGACAGCGCCTACACCTTC; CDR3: CASSFSQDSAYTF
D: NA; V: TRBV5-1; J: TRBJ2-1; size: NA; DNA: TGCGCCAGCAGCTTGGAAACGGGAGTCGGGATTTTCGATGAGCAGTTCTTC; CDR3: CASSLETGVGIFDEQFF
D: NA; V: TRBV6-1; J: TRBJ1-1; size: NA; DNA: TGTGCCAGCAGTGACCAGGGGAGGGGCCCTGAAGCTTTCTTT; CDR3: CASSDQGRGPEAFF
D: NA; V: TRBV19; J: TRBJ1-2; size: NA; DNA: TGTGCCAGTAGACCTCCCGGGGTTCTCTCTGACTATGGCTACACCTTC; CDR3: CASRPPGVLSDYGYTF
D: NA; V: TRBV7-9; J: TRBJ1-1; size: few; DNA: TGTGCCAGCAGCCTTACAGGTGAAGCTTTCTTT; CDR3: CASSLTGEAFF
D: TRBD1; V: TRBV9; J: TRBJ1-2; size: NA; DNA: TGTGCCAGCAGCGGAAGACAGGGGTCCTATGGCTACACCTTC; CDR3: CASSGRQGSYGYTF
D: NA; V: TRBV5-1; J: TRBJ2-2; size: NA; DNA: TGCGCCAGCAGCTTGAGGCAGGGAAACACCGGGGAGCTGTTTTTT; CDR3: CASSLRQGNTGELFF
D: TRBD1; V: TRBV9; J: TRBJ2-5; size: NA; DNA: TGTGCCAGCAGCCCAACGACAGGGCAAGAGACCCAGTACTTC; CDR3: CASSPTTGQETQYF
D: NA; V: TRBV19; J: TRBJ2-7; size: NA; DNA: TGTGCCAGTAGTGTGCAGGGGGGCACCTACGAGCAGTACTTC; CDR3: CASSVQGGTYEQYF